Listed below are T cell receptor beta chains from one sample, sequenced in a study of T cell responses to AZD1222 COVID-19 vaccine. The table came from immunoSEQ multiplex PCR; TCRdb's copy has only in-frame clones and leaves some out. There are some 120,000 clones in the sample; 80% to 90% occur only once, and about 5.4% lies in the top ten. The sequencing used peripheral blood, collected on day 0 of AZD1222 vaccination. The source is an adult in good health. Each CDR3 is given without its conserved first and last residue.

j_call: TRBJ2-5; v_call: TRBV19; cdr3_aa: ASTGGAQETQY
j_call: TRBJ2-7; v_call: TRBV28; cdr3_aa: ASSYTEQY
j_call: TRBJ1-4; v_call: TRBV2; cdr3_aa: ASREPTGVGATNEKLF
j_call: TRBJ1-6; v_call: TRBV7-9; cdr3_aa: ASSLSYHGYNSPLH
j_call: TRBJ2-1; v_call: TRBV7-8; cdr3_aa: ASSGYGLWNEQF
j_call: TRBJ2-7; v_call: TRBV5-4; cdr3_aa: ACFPQDGRIVEQY
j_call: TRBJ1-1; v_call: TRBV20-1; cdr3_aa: SEVGQTEAF
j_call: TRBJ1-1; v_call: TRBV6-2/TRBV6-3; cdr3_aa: ASSTSQKGGTEAF
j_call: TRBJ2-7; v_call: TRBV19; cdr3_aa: ASRVSSGRNEQY
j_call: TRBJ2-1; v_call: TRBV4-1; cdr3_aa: ASSQVGVGDEQF
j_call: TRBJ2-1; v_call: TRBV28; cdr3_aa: ASRRGSGGQF
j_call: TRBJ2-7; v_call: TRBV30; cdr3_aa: AWSPGLSRQY
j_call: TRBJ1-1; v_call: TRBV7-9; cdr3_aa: ASSLARGLTTNTEAF
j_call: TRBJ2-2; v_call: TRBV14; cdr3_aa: ASSQFVSTGELF
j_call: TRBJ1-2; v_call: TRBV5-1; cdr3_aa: ASTLLTGTDGYT
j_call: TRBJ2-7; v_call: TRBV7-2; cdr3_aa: ASSLVDFSYEQY
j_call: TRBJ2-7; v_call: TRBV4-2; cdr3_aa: ASSPGQGDEQY
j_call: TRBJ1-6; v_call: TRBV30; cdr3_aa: AWSPSAYNSPLH
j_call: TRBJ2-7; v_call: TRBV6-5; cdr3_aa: ASSQGLYEQY
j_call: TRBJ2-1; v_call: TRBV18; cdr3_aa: ASQGIGDNEQF